Sequencing of this T cell receptor (beta chain) was carried out in a study of long-term antiretroviral therapy in people with HIV. Study-wide results and limits: Pre-ART expanded clones dominated the repertoire at every time point.

The run of the v3.0 immunoSEQ assay was at survey level. Assay used: immunoSEQ multiplex PCR; TCRdb lists only in-frame clones, some missing. The sample comprises 30,000 to 40,000 clones, 80% to 90% of which are singletons, and roughly 7.3% rests with the top ten. Worth noting for this clone: Its antigen is not identified.

The CDR3 length is 13 residues. Per the germline V gene, CDR1 is MNHNS and CDR2 is SASEGT. V dropped 11 bases and J dropped 8 bases, with 19 bases sitting between them. The receptor comes from a man aged 18 to 30 with HIV. The specimen comprised unsorted PBMCs, sampled 0.4 years before starting antiretroviral therapy. The V and J genes are TRBV6-1 and TRBJ1-3; D perhaps matches TRBD1 (5 bases). This CDR3 reads CASEGTNEHTIYF. The CDR3 bases are TGTGCCTCCGAAGGGACCAACGAACACACCATATATTTT.